This TCR beta chain was profiled in a study of blood T cell repertoires in COVID-19. The overall study: The study drew acute and convalescent COVID-19 samples from the United States, Italy and Spain.

Sequencing used immunoSEQ multiplex PCR; TCRdb keeps in-frame clones, though not all of them. The sample contains 250,000 to 400,000 clones, roughly 87% of which appear only once. This CDR3 is built from 17 residues. Trimming shortened V by 1 base and J by 0 bases, and 10 bases separated the two germline ends. The germline CDR1 and CDR2 sequences are SGHTA and FQGNSA. The rearrangement joins TRBV7-2 to TRBJ2-6, with D uncertain. This TCR was recovered from a man in his fifties with active or convalescent COVID-19. Material: peripheral blood. CDR3 sequence (DNA): TGTGCCAGCAGCTTAGTTCTGCAACTCTCTGGGGCCAACGTCCTGACTTTC. Residues: CASSLVLQLSGANVLTF.